The entry below describes one TCR beta chain. It has no known antigen specificity. With a much larger clone just one base away, this may be a read error. A constant-region primer and ProtoScript II reverse transcriptase were used to reverse-transcribe TCRbeta-specific cDNA from roughly 480 ng total RNA. Three nested multiplex PCR rounds, following a slightly modified ARM-PCR procedure, were used to build the TCRbeta libraries. The first two PCR rounds used multiplex TRBV1-TRBV30 forward primers with a Cbeta reverse primer, each for 10 to 11 cycles. Sample barcodes and Illumina adapters were attached in a final 25-cycle PCR using Deep VentR polymerase. Before sequencing, amplicons between 200 and 500 bp were purified from gel using a QIAquick gel extraction kit. The TCRbeta amplicons were sequenced with 250-bp paired-end reads on an Illumina HiSeq 2500. Per the source publication's procedure: Reads were quality-trimmed with Trimmomatic v0.33, and paired reads were merged with FLASH v1.2.11 to recover full CDR3 sequences. MiGEC v1.2.1b assigned V, D and J germline segments to the rearranged TCRbeta sequences. Clonotype statistics and Shannon-Wiener diversity indices were calculated with VDJtools v1.0.0. Except for diversity analysis, only the 250 most abundant clonotypes of each sample were used in subsequent analyses to reduce sampling bias. TCRdb reworked the public reads: Q25 trimming with fastp, MiXCR clone assembly, productive beta chains retained. Under each unique CDR3 protein, matching rows form one entry showing the most common genes and DNA. The V and J calls here are based on TCRdb, not the publication. The sample records fewer than 400,000 distinct CDR3 sequences, 50% to 60% of which are singletons. In total, the top ten clones hold about 15% of the sample.

The data are from a study of tumor-infiltrating lymphocytes in primary liver carcinoma (TCRdb year 2017). Broadly, across the study: Five patients with histopathologically diagnosed primary liver carcinoma underwent surgical resection in China between November 2015 and March 2016. Of the five patients (three men and two women, aged 30 to 69 years), four had hepatocellular carcinoma and one had combined HCC and intrahepatic cholangiocarcinoma. Tumors of the five patients were stage T1-T3 N0M0 with maximum diameters of about 4.2 to 11 cm. Samples yielded roughly 3.65 to 7.13 million productive TCRbeta reads; read depth did not differ significantly between tissue types. For each liver tumor, the study sampled five regions along with adjacent normal tissue and blood, and applied TCRbeta repertoire sequencing, expression microarrays and whole-exome sequencing. A total of approximately 35 specimens from 5 patients, comprising some 25 tumor regions, 5 adjacent noncancerous liver tissues and 5 peripheral blood samples, were covered by TCRbeta repertoire sequencing. High reproducibility was observed for the technical replicate repertoires, with mean shared-clone rates about 0.92 and correlation coefficients above 0.95.

Blood RNA was extracted from unsorted whole blood using TRIzol reagent, and germline DNA was obtained with the DNeasy Blood & Tissue kit. Chronic HBV infection was present in the patients, and the patients were treatment-naive at sampling. About 4 milliliters of peripheral blood were collected into K2EDTA tubes before surgery. Paper-wide results and their limitations: With just a handful of patients in the study, the authors point out that the findings should be validated in a larger study. Consistent with antigen-driven expansion, pairs of tumor regions showed higher repertoire overlap (mean about 36%) than either tumor-adjacent pairs (around 17%) or tumor-blood pairs (roughly 15%). Since the samples were bulk and unsorted, there was no way to compare CD4+ and CD8+ T cell repertoires. Because only the TCR beta chain was sequenced and unpaired alpha chains were not captured, true repertoire diversity is likely underestimated. The top 250 clones accounted for a significantly greater share of the repertoire in tumors than in blood (p = 0.039).

Including cysteine and phenylalanine, the CDR3 has 16 amino acids. Here the CDR3 DNA is all that survives: 48 bases in frame from base 1. According to the germline V gene, CDR1 reads MNHEY and CDR2 reads SVGAGI. The sequenced sample consisted of peripheral blood. The TCR originated in a woman in her 30s with primary liver carcinoma and hepatitis B virus infection. The chain is made from TRBV6-5 and TRBJ2-7; the D gene is tentatively TRBD1 or TRBD2, each matching 6 bases. In nucleotides, the sequence is TGTGCCAGCCGATCTCTGGGGGCTAGCGAGGGCTACGAGCAGTGCTTC. The encoded protein is CASRSLGASEGYEQCF.